This entry is about one TCR beta chain. Its antigen is unidentified. This entry is derived from a study of vaccination and CD4 T cells after COVID-19. The wider study: Median time from COVID diagnosis to post-COVID sampling was over 95 days (35 to 161). Following dose two, a median approximately 65 days (range 14 to 241) passed before post-vaccine samples were taken.

Sequence data for DNA of cultured CD4+ T cells were generated by the Oncomine TCR Beta short-read assay. The template was genomic DNA from cultured CD4+ T cells. Using its own MiXCR run on the PCR reads, TCRdb lists one record per CDR3 protein. The sample has about 12,000 distinct CDR3 sequences, roughly a quarter seen once; the top ten hold roughly 30%. This sample's treatment: roughly 11-day PBMC culture with coronavirus spike peptide pools or control peptides (ViraFEST assay). Peptide pool stimulation in ViraFEST expanded antigen-specific T cells, whose TCRs were then sequenced. CDR1 and CDR2 (germline): SGHAT, FQNNGV. Trimming removed 4 bases from V and 7 bases from J, with 19 bases in between. The CDR3 consists of 15 residues.

The chain recombines TRBV11-2 with TRBJ1-2; D is possibly TRBD1 (5 bases). The TCR was taken from a human donor who received a COVID-19 vaccine. Sample: CD4+ T cells from blood, cultured in vitro, taken before SARS-CoV-2 vaccination. CDR3: CASSSHRGVRAGYTF. The CDR3 region has the DNA TGTGCCAGCAGCTCCCACCGGGGGGTCCGGGCTGGCTACACCTTC.